This TCR beta chain was documented in a study of neoadjuvant anti-PD-1 for oral cavity cancer. Study-level results: Each response group had just a few patients in TCR analyses.

These oral cavity squamous cell carcinomas were HPV-negative and locally advanced. Analysis of PBMCs was direct, with no culture step. Blood libraries mostly used roughly 500 ng genomic DNA, six replicates each. The table came from immunoSEQ multiplex PCR; TCRdb's copy has only in-frame clones and leaves some out. The sample has 14,000 or so clones; 55% to 75% are singletons. A note on this clone: Antigen unknown.

The receptor's source is a person between 40 and 79 years old with oral cavity squamous cell carcinoma. The sample was PBMCs, taken before nivolumab (anti-PD-1) treatment.

The CDR3 here is CASALSGANVLTF. The CDR3 DNA follows: TGTGCCAGCGCCCTCTCTGGGGCCAACGTCCTGACTTTC. The chain is built from TRBV27 and TRBJ2-6; no reliable D call. V lost 8 bases and J lost 0, with 5 bases in between. Germline values: CDR1 MNHEY, CDR2 SMNVEV (reference sequence). CDR3 length: 13 residues.